These T cell receptor beta chains were read from a single sample in a study of blood T cell repertoires in COVID-19. Sequenced by immunoSEQ multiplex PCR; TCRdb stores in-frame clones only, minus some. The profile shows 100,000 or so clones, roughly 84% of them singletons. Specimen: peripheral blood. The source of these receptors is a man between 65 and 85 years old with active or convalescent COVID-19. Both conserved end residues are part of each CDR3. D genes are given only for firm matches. Part of the rows lack a size; the others show once, few, many or a class for expanded clones.

j_call	clone_size	v_call	d_call	cdr3_aa	cdr3_nt
TRBJ1-5	once	TRBV10-3	TRBD1	CAIGTDNQPQHF	TGTGCCATCGGGACAGACAATCAGCCCCAGCATTTT
TRBJ2-5	.	TRBV6-1	.	CASSEAGLTTRGTQYF	TGTGCCAGCAGTGAAGCTGGCCTCACAACAAGGGGAACCCAGTACTTC
TRBJ2-3	.	TRBV2	TRBD2	CASRLTTSGGSDTQYF	TGTGCCAGCAGACTTACGACTAGCGGGGGGTCAGATACGCAGTATTTT
TRBJ2-2	.	TRBV13	TRBD1	CASSLARTGGVNTGELFF	TGTGCCAGCAGCTTAGCACGGACAGGGGGGGTGAACACCGGGGAGCTGTTTTTT
TRBJ1-1	few	TRBV12-5	.	CASGLGHYTEAFF	TGTGCTAGTGGCCTGGGACATTACACTGAAGCTTTCTTT
TRBJ1-1	.	TRBV11-2	TRBD1	CASSYTGATTEAFF	TGTGCCAGCAGCTATACAGGGGCGACCACTGAAGCTTTCTTT
TRBJ2-5	few	TRBV5-5	.	CASSLAPGETQYF	TGTGCCAGCAGCTTGGCACCGGGGGAGACCCAGTACTTC
TRBJ1-3	.	TRBV4-2	.	CASSQEPAGNTIYF	TGTGCCAGCAGCCAAGAACCAGCTGGAAACACCATATATTTT
TRBJ1-2	.	TRBV25-1	TRBD1	CASSAPGTGGISYTF	TGTGCCAGCAGTGCCCCCGGGACAGGGGGCATCAGCTACACCTTC
TRBJ2-7	.	TRBV7-2	TRBD2	CASSPSYPSGGLYEQYF	TGTGCCAGCAGCCCTTCTTATCCAAGCGGGGGGCTCTACGAGCAGTACTTC
TRBJ2-7	.	TRBV28	TRBD1	CASSPADRGHEQYF	TGTGCCAGCAGCCCCGCCGACAGGGGCCACGAGCAGTACTTC
TRBJ1-4	.	TRBV28	.	CASRLRGTNEKLFF	TGTGCCAGCAGGCTGAGGGGGACTAATGAAAAACTGTTTTTT
TRBJ1-1	.	TRBV4-2	.	CASSQGEKNTEAFF	TGTGCCAGCAGCCAAGGAGAGAAGAACACTGAAGCTTTCTTT
TRBJ1-1	.	TRBV28	.	CASCPLGGMNTEAFF	TGTGCCAGCTGCCCCTTAGGAGGAATGAACACTGAAGCTTTCTTT
TRBJ1-2	.	TRBV7-9	.	CASSLSGDTISYGYTF	TGTGCCAGCAGCTTATCAGGGGACACGATAAGCTATGGCTACACCTTC
TRBJ1-2	.	TRBV19	.	CASSRETKSNYGYTF	TGTGCCAGTAGTCGGGAGACAAAGTCTAACTATGGCTACACCTTC
TRBJ1-1	.	TRBV12-3/TRBV12-4	.	CASSPTGYTEAFF	TGTGCCAGCAGCCCGACAGGCTACACTGAAGCTTTCTTT
TRBJ2-4	.	TRBV28	.	CASSDSDLLAKNIQYF	TGTGCCAGCAGCGACTCAGACCTTCTAGCCAAAAACATTCAGTACTTC
TRBJ2-7	.	TRBV2	TRBD2	CASSPPSGGATYEQYF	TGTGCCAGCAGTCCCCCAAGCGGGGGGGCAACCTACGAGCAGTACTTC
TRBJ1-1	.	TRBV4-2	.	CASSQSGGVTTEAFF	TGTGCCAGCAGCCAATCCGGGGGGGTGACCACTGAAGCTTTCTTT
TRBJ2-7	.	TRBV27	TRBD2	CASRPLAGGTYEQYF	TGTGCCAGCAGGCCCCTAGCGGGGGGGACCTACGAGCAGTACTTC
TRBJ2-1	.	TRBV20-1	TRBD1	CSAISRGEQFF	TGCAGTGCTATTTCCAGGGGGGAGCAGTTCTTC
TRBJ2-5	once	TRBV6-5	TRBD1	CASSIETGVQETQYF	TGTGCCAGCAGCATTGAGACAGGGGTACAAGAGACCCAGTACTTC
TRBJ2-5	.	TRBV2	TRBD2	CASSGTSGYQETQYF	TGTGCCAGCAGTGGGACTAGCGGTTACCAAGAGACCCAGTACTTC
TRBJ1-2	.	TRBV5-8	.	CASSSGVLPNYGYTF	TGTGCCAGCAGCTCGGGGGTACTGCCTAACTATGGCTACACCTTC
TRBJ2-3	.	TRBV5-6	.	CASSPEGGGAGDTQYF	TGTGCCAGCAGCCCCGAAGGTGGGGGGGCCGGGGATACGCAGTATTTT
TRBJ2-7	.	TRBV3-1/TRBV3-2	TRBD1	CASSPLRGTGGSYEQYF	TGTGCCAGCAGCCCCTTGCGCGGGACAGGCGGCTCCTACGAGCAGTACTTC
TRBJ2-7	.	TRBV6-4	TRBD1	CASSYRGSGSEQYF	TGTGCCAGCAGTTACAGGGGATCCGGATCCGAGCAGTACTTC
TRBJ1-5	few	TRBV5-1	.	CASSLGGADQPQHF	TGCGCCAGCAGCTTGGGTGGGGCGGATCAGCCCCAGCATTTT
TRBJ2-2	.	TRBV5-5	TRBD1	CASGDRQRNTGELFF	TGTGCCAGCGGGGACAGACAAAGGAACACCGGGGAGCTGTTTTTT
TRBJ1-5	.	TRBV19	TRBD1	CASSSGQLNQPQHF	TGTGCCAGTAGTTCGGGACAGCTTAATCAGCCCCAGCATTTT
TRBJ1-2	once	TRBV29-1	.	CSAWTETHYGYTF	TGCAGCGCCTGGACAGAGACCCACTATGGCTACACCTTC
TRBJ2-7	.	TRBV18	TRBD1	CASSPARTGFGEQYF	TGTGCCAGCTCACCAGCGAGGACAGGGTTCGGCGAGCAGTACTTC
TRBJ2-3	.	TRBV14	TRBD2	CASSPGLAGYTDTQYF	TGTGCCAGCAGCCCTGGACTAGCGGGTTACACAGATACGCAGTATTTT
TRBJ1-5	.	TRBV10-3	TRBD1	CAISEDRAYQPQHF	TGTGCCATCAGTGAAGACAGGGCCTATCAGCCCCAGCATTTT
TRBJ1-6	.	TRBV5-1	TRBD1	CASSLARDRVDNSPLHF	TGCGCCAGCAGCTTGGCAAGGGACAGGGTCGATAATTCACCCCTCCACTTT
TRBJ1-4	.	TRBV6-5	TRBD1	CASSYWTGRVNEKLFF	TGTGCCAGCAGTTATTGGACAGGGCGGGTTAATGAAAAACTGTTTTTT
TRBJ1-1	.	TRBV5-6	.	CASSLVNSRARGTEAFF	TGTGCCAGCAGCTTGGTGAATTCTCGGGCCCGGGGCACTGAAGCTTTCTTT
TRBJ2-7	.	TRBV5-1	TRBD1	CASSWGTGRLYEQYF	TGCGCCAGCAGCTGGGGGACAGGTCGACTCTACGAGCAGTACTTC
TRBJ1-6	.	TRBV7-6	.	CASSPFLEMRNSPLHF	TGTGCCAGCAGCCCCTTCTTGGAGATGCGAAATTCACCCCTCCACTTT
TRBJ2-1	.	TRBV30	TRBD2	CAWSVHVGGASYNEQFF	TGTGCCTGGAGTGTACATGTCGGGGGGGCCTCCTACAATGAGCAGTTCTTC
TRBJ2-7	.	TRBV28	.	CASSLGRGIAGEQYF	TGTGCCAGCAGTTTGGGCAGGGGCATAGCAGGCGAGCAGTACTTC
TRBJ2-1	.	TRBV18	TRBD2	CASSPGLAGAGGNEQFF	TGTGCCAGCTCACCCGGACTAGCGGGGGCCGGGGGCAATGAGCAGTTCTTC
TRBJ2-2	.	TRBV18	.	CASSPVQANTGELFF	TGTGCCAGCTCACCAGTGCAGGCGAACACCGGGGAGCTGTTTTTT
TRBJ1-1	few	TRBV6-6	TRBD1	CASSTRDSTYEAFF	TGTGCCAGCAGCACGCGGGACAGCACGTATGAAGCTTTCTTT
TRBJ2-1	.	TRBV28	.	CATMSRNEQFF	TGTGCCACCATGTCTCGGAATGAGCAGTTCTTC
TRBJ1-2	few	TRBV5-4	.	CASSLWGGYGYTF	TGTGCCAGCAGCCTCTGGGGGGGCTATGGCTACACCTTC
TRBJ1-1	.	TRBV18	.	CASSPLSGEKAFF	TGTGCCAGCTCACCCCTCTCTGGAGAGAAAGCTTTCTTT
TRBJ2-7	.	TRBV18	.	CASSKETYEQYF	TGTGCCAGCTCAAAGGAGACCTACGAGCAGTACTTC
TRBJ1-6	.	TRBV4-1	.	CASSQDFNSPLHF	TGCGCCAGCAGCCAAGACTTTAATTCACCCCTCCACTTT
TRBJ2-1	.	TRBV5-1	TRBD2	CASSLFGTRGYNEQFF	TGCGCCAGCAGCTTGTTCGGGACTAGGGGCTACAATGAGCAGTTCTTC
TRBJ1-3	.	TRBV28	.	CASSPGAGRGNTIYF	TGTGCCAGCAGTCCAGGAGCGGGACGGGGAAACACCATATATTTT
TRBJ1-2	.	TRBV13	TRBD1	CASSLGVRGMYGYTF	TGTGCCAGCAGCTTAGGGGTCAGGGGGATGTATGGCTACACCTTC
TRBJ2-7	.	TRBV7-6	.	CASSQTLRGEQYF	TGTGCCAGCAGCCAAACTCTACGGGGGGAGCAGTACTTC
TRBJ2-3	.	TRBV7-2	.	CASSLRYRADTQYF	TGTGCCAGCAGCTTACGCTACCGCGCAGATACGCAGTATTTT